This record concerns one TCR beta chain sequence. Its specificity is unknown. A second PCR, run for about 7 to 11 cycles, used a sample-barcoded 5' primer plus a J-beta primer mix. A tag from a template-switch adaptor with 12 random nucleotides marked each cDNA molecule. One entry per CDR3 protein results from TCRdb running MiXCR on the 5' RACE reads. The table has about 1.4 million distinct CDR3 sequences, almost 60% seen once. The sample belongs to a study of blood T cells in healthy people across ages. Study-wide findings and caveats: Diversity estimates from one million T cells were considered underestimates. Unsorted PBMC input precluded a conclusive naive versus antigen-experienced comparison.

Every sample had a minimum of 6 million PBMCs isolated. CDR1 is MGHRA, CDR2 YSYEKL, per germline. The CDR3 runs 16 residues. This clonotype originated in a young man in good health. This chain links TRBV4-1 with TRBJ2-1; perhaps TRBD1 as D (6 bases). The tail of the sequence fits TRBJ2-7 better, so the J call may be wrong. Sequenced material: blood. The DNA for the CDR3 is TGCGCCAGCAGCACCCCGACAGGTCGCTCCTACAATGAGCAGTACTTC. Translated: CASSTPTGRSYNEQYF.